Below are 18 T cell receptor beta chains sequenced from a single sample in a study of regulatory and conventional T cells in RAG deficiency. Profiled with immunoSEQ multiplex PCR; TCRdb holds only in-frame clones, not every one. In the table there are about 30,000 clones, 90% to 97% of which are singletons. Blood CD4+ CD25-low CD127-high conventional T cells supplied the genomic DNA template. The sample was also linked to a second study, of regulatory T cells. This second study says: Primers: 52 TRBV forward and 13 TRBJ reverse.

The sequencing sample was made of CD25- CD4+ T cells sorted from blood. The receptor set was obtained from a human donor in good health.

J is TRBJ2-3 and V is TRBV18; tentative D call: TRBD1 (5 bases). The V end lost 3 bases, the J end lost 4 bases, and 8 bases lay between the germline ends. The germline gives CDR1 KGHSH, CDR2 LQKENI. CDR3 length: 13 residues. The DNA for the CDR3 is TGTGCCAGCTCACCCCAGGGATCAGATACGCAGTATTTT. It codes for CASSPQGSDTQYF.

The V and J genes are TRBV19 and TRBJ2-4; D is possibly TRBD1 (6 bases). V was shortened by 8 bases and J by 7 bases, with 21 bases between the two germline ends. The CDR3 length is 15 residues. Germline CDR1 is LNHDA and CDR2 is SQIVND (reference sequence). CDR3 in amino acids: CASVTAQGVGNIQYF. The DNA for the CDR3 is TGTGCCAGTGTCACCGCACAGGGAGTCGGGAACATTCAGTACTTC.

In its sample, this clone was seen once. This sequence joins TRBV13 and TRBJ1-6, with 7 bases identical to TRBD1. V shed 5 bases and J 3 bases; nucleotides not matched to a gene: 13. This CDR3 comprises 18 residues. From germline, CDR1 is PRHDT and CDR2 FYEKMQ (reference sequence). The chain's CDR3 is CASSRNFRGTGYNSPLHF. The CDR3 DNA reads as TGTGCCAGCAGCCGGAACTTCAGGGGGACCGGCTATAATTCACCCCTCCACTTT. The full variable domain, rest sourced from reference TRBV13 and TRBJ1-6, is AAGVIQSPRHLIKEKRETATLKCYPIPRHDTVYWYQQGPGQDPQFLISFYEKMQSDKGSIPDRFSAQQFSDYHSELNMSSLELGDSALYFCASSRNFRGTGYNSPLHFGNGTRLTVT.

The chain has TRBV5-4 and TRBJ1-2, with D perhaps matching TRBD1 (6 bases). This CDR3 is built from 14 residues. Germline CDR1 is SGHNT and CDR2 is YYREEE (reference sequence). Trimming removed 8 bases at V and 8 bases at J, with 22 bases between. The CDR3 DNA sequence: TGTGCCAGTCAACCTTCACAGGGACGTTGGGGCTACACCTTC. This sequence encodes CASQPSQGRWGYTF.

The J gene is TRBJ1-1, the V gene TRBV19; perhaps TRBD1 as D (5 bases). The V and J ends lost 4 bases and 1 base respectively, with 7 bases between them. This CDR3 comprises 13 residues. The germline gives CDR1 LNHDA, CDR2 SQIVND (reference sequence). CDR3 sequence reads: CASSTTENTEAFF. The CDR3 DNA sequence: TGTGCCAGTAGTACGACAGAGAACACTGAAGCTTTCTTT.

The chain carries TRBV11-3 and TRBJ1-3; maybe TRBD1 (5 bases). The CDR3 sequence is 14 residues long. The V end was cut by 3 bases, the J end by 1 base, with 7 bases between. The germline V gene has CDR1 SGHNT and CDR2 YENEEA. CDR3 residues: CASSFSGSGNTIYF. The CDR3 nucleotides read TGTGCCAGCAGCTTCTCAGGGTCTGGAAACACCATATATTTT.

The chain employs TRBV6-5 and TRBJ1-2, with a tentative D call TRBD1 (5 bases). CDR3 size: 15 residues. Germline CDR1 is MNHEY and CDR2 is SVGAGI. V lost 5 bases, J lost 3 bases, and 16 bases lay in between. CDR3 sequence (DNA): TGTGCCAGCAGTACCAGTCTGGGGGGGTACTATGGCTACACCTTC. This encodes CASSTSLGGYYGYTF.

This chain links TRBV7-3 with TRBJ2-7; D is perhaps TRBD2 (5 bases). The V end was cut by 2 bases, the J end by 3 bases, with 14 bases between. Germline V gene lookup returns CDR1 SGHTA and CDR2 FQGTGA. The CDR3 extends over 15 amino acids. The CDR3 loop is CASSLGETRNYEQYF. The CDR3 coding sequence is TGTGCCAGCAGCTTAGGGGAGACTCGAAACTACGAGCAGTACTTC.

The V and J genes are TRBV18 and TRBJ2-3; D might be TRBD1 (5 bases). This CDR3 is 15 amino acids long. V was shortened by 2 bases and J by 3 bases, with 12 bases between the two germline ends. Germline V gene lookup returns CDR1 KGHSH and CDR2 LQKENI. CDR3 region: CASSPASRATDTQYF. The CDR3 bases are TGTGCCAGCTCACCAGCTTCCAGGGCAACAGATACGCAGTATTTT.

V and J are TRBV5-1 and TRBJ1-2; D possibly corresponds to TRBD1 (5 bases). This CDR3 is 14 amino acids long. Germline CDR1 reads SGHRS; CDR2 reads YFSETQ. Trimming took 4 bases from V and 2 from J, leaving 12 bases between them. The CDR3 loop is CASSPGDGNYGYTF. CDR3 DNA sequence: TGCGCCAGCAGCCCGGGGGACGGGAACTATGGCTACACCTTC.

The chain links TRBV4-1 to TRBJ1-4; D is unresolved. Deletions cut 4 bases from V and 8 bases from J, with 14 bases between. The CDR3 totals 14 residues. Germline assignment: CDR1 MGHRA and CDR2 YSYEKL. Here the CDR3 DNA reads TGCGCCAGCAGCCCCATCGGAGGTAGGGAAAAACTGTTTTTT. As protein: CASSPIGGREKLFF.

V gene TRBV18 combines with J gene TRBJ2-3; no clear D. Germline V gene lookup returns CDR1 KGHSH and CDR2 LQKENI. V was cut by 3 bases and J by 1 base, with 5 bases left in between. The CDR3 is made up of 13 amino acids. The CDR3 spells CASSPRGTDTQYF. The CDR3 DNA follows: TGTGCCAGCTCACCTCGGGGCACAGATACGCAGTATTTT. The complete variable domain, with remaining parts taken from reference TRBV18 and TRBJ2-3, reads NAGVMQNPRHLVRRRGQEARLRCSPMKGHSHVYWYRQLPEEGLKFMVYLQKENIIDESGMPKERFSAEFPKEGPSILRIQQVVRGDSAAYFCASSPRGTDTQYFGPGTRLTVL.

The chain employs TRBV18 and TRBJ1-1; 11 positions match TRBD1. CDR1 KGHSH and CDR2 LQKENI come from the germline V gene. After removal of 4 bases from V and 7 bases from J, the junction contained 8 bases not matched to a gene. The CDR3 is 15 amino acids. The CDR3 here is CASSQPGTGGREAFF. The DNA for the CDR3 is TGTGCCAGCTCACAACCCGGGACAGGGGGTCGTGAAGCTTTCTTT.

The rearrangement uses TRBV6-5 and TRBJ1-1; 8 bases line up with TRBD1. After removal of 7 bases from V and 3 bases from J, the junction contained 10 bases not matched to a gene. From germline, CDR1 is MNHEY and CDR2 SVGAGI. The CDR3 runs 15 residues. CDR3 protein: CASTLGQERDTEAFF. The CDR3 DNA is TGTGCCAGCACGCTGGGACAGGAAAGGGACACTGAAGCTTTCTTT.

V is TRBV5-1 and J is TRBJ2-1; D is uncertain. CDR3 size: 12 residues. V was trimmed by 4 bases and J by 10 bases, leaving 12 bases between them. Germline V gene sequence: CDR1 SGHRS, CDR2 YFSETQ. The CDR3, as DNA: TGCGCCAGCAGCCCCCCTAGTAGGGAGCAGTTCTTC. Protein product: CASSPPSREQFF.

Here the CDR3 reads CASSLVAGGWGEQYF. The CDR3 DNA reads as TGCGCCAGCAGCTTGGTTGCAGGGGGCTGGGGCGAGCAGTACTTC. This chain connects TRBV5-1 to TRBJ2-7, with 8 bases fitting TRBD1. The ends lost 0 bases at V and 6 bases at J; junction bases unmatched: 8. The V gene's germline CDR1 is SGHRS and CDR2 YFSETQ. The CDR3 spans 15 residues.

This sequence joins TRBV18 and TRBJ1-2, with 9 positions matching TRBD1. CDR3 length: 12 amino acids. The V segment lost 2 bases and the J segment 12 bases; nucleotides outside the gene matches: 4. Germline CDR1 KGHSH, CDR2 LQKENI. The CDR3 nucleotides read TGTGCCAGCTCACCAGACAGGGGGGGAAACACCTTC. Its translation is CASSPDRGGNTF.

This clone was seen a single time. The rearrangement uses TRBV27 and TRBJ2-3; 11 bases line up with TRBD2. CDR1 is MNHEY and CDR2 is SMNVEV in the germline V gene (reference sequence). V trimming: 4 bases; J trimming: 4 bases; junction bases outside the gene matches: 7. This CDR3 is built from 16 residues. The CDR3 DNA reads as TGTGCCAGCAGTTCCCCGGTACTAGCGGGAGCAGATACGCAGTATTTT. Its protein product is CASSSPVLAGADTQYF.